This TCR beta chain comes out of a study of beta chain features in type 1 diabetes. Study outcomes and limitations: The study found moderately but significantly shorter TCRB CDR3s in all four CD4+ subsets of Type 1 diabetes patients. Individuals with type 1 diabetes displayed fewer insertions and more deletions at VDJ junctions.

This clone was seen once. What it recognizes is unknown. Germline V gene data show CDR1 as SGHVS and CDR2 as FQNEAQ. The V gene lost 1 base and the J gene lost 4 bases, with 13 bases spanning the gap. The CDR3 spans 16 residues. Investigators reverse transcribed all isolated RNA, so they sequenced expressed TCRB transcripts. Libraries were prepared by immunoSEQ multiplex PCR; TCRdb keeps only in-frame clonotypes and omits some of them. The table has some 410,000 clones, about 10% seen once. There was one heparinised blood draw per donor, averaging around 0.11 L. Sort purity for all populations was recorded as exceeding 98%.

Sequencing used naive CD4+ T cells from blood. This clonotype was obtained from a young woman in good health. This chain uses TRBV7-8 with TRBJ2-2; D unclear. This CDR3 reads CASSLVSAPATGELFF. CDR3 sequence (DNA): TGTGCCAGCAGCTTAGTTTCGGCGCCAGCCACCGGGGAGCTGTTTTTT.